The rows below give T cell receptor beta chains drawn from one sample of a study of blood T cell repertoires in COVID-19. Here immunoSEQ multiplex PCR was the method, and the copy in TCRdb shows in-frame clones only, minus some. Of 250,000 to 300,000 clones listed, 85% to 90% are singletons. Sequencing was performed on peripheral blood. Receptors originate from a woman younger than 45 with COVID-19, enrolled during active disease. Both conserved end residues are part of each CDR3. The D gene is left open where the match is weak.

d_gene: -
j_gene: TRBJ1-1
v_gene: TRBV5-4
CDR3nt: TGTGCCAGCAGCTTGGCGCGGACCGGGGGATTCAGTGAAGCTTTCTTT
CDR3aa: CASSLARTGGFSEAFF

d_gene: -
j_gene: TRBJ1-1
v_gene: TRBV5-4
CDR3nt: TGTGCCAGCAGCTTGGGAGTCATTTCGAACACTGAAGCTTTCTTT
CDR3aa: CASSLGVISNTEAFF

d_gene: TRBD1
j_gene: TRBJ2-1
v_gene: TRBV19
CDR3nt: TGTGCCAGTAGTGCCGGACAGGGCTGGAATGAGCAGTTCTTC
CDR3aa: CASSAGQGWNEQFF

d_gene: TRBD2
j_gene: TRBJ2-7
v_gene: TRBV5-1
CDR3nt: TGCGCCAGCAGCTTGGGGGCGACTAGCGGGGGGCCCGAGCAGTACTTC
CDR3aa: CASSLGATSGGPEQYF

d_gene: -
j_gene: TRBJ2-2
v_gene: TRBV4-1
CDR3nt: TGCGCCAGCAGCCAACAGAATTTGATCGCCACCGGGGAGCTGTTTTTT
CDR3aa: CASSQQNLIATGELFF

d_gene: TRBD1
j_gene: TRBJ1-2
v_gene: TRBV6-5
CDR3nt: TGTGCCAGCAGTTACTCAGGGACAGGTGAAGGCTACACCTTC
CDR3aa: CASSYSGTGEGYTF

d_gene: TRBD1
j_gene: TRBJ1-4
v_gene: TRBV11-2
CDR3nt: TGTGCCAGCAGCACCGCCGGGACAGGGGAGGTAGCAACTAATGAAAAACTGTTTTTT
CDR3aa: CASSTAGTGEVATNEKLFF

d_gene: -
j_gene: TRBJ2-7
v_gene: TRBV5-1
CDR3nt: TGCGCCAGTACCAGGGAAAGGGCGTACGAGCAGTACTTC
CDR3aa: CASTRERAYEQYF

d_gene: -
j_gene: TRBJ2-7
v_gene: TRBV4-1
CDR3nt: TGCGCCAGCAGCCAAGAGTACGCCTCCGGGGGGCCAAAATCCTACGAGCAGTACTTC
CDR3aa: CASSQEYASGGPKSYEQYF

d_gene: -
j_gene: TRBJ1-5
v_gene: TRBV27
CDR3nt: TGTGCCAGCAGCGGGGATAGCAATCAGCCCCAGCATTTT
CDR3aa: CASSGDSNQPQHF

d_gene: -
j_gene: TRBJ1-6
v_gene: TRBV30
CDR3nt: TGTGCCTGGAGCGCAAGACAGGTCTATAATTCACCCCTCCACTTT
CDR3aa: CAWSARQVYNSPLHF

d_gene: TRBD2
j_gene: TRBJ2-2
v_gene: TRBV6-5
CDR3nt: TGTGCCAGCAGTCCCGGGACTACCAACACCGGGGAGCTGTTTTTT
CDR3aa: CASSPGTTNTGELFF

d_gene: TRBD1
j_gene: TRBJ2-2
v_gene: TRBV6-5
CDR3nt: TGTGCCAGCACCCTCGGGACAGGGGGCTCGGGGGAGCTGTTTTTT
CDR3aa: CASTLGTGGSGELFF

d_gene: -
j_gene: TRBJ2-7
v_gene: TRBV6-5
CDR3nt: TGTGCCAGCCAGGCGCAAGGGGCTCTCTCCTACGAGCAGTACTTC
CDR3aa: CASQAQGALSYEQYF

d_gene: TRBD1
j_gene: TRBJ2-1
v_gene: TRBV7-9
CDR3nt: TGTGCCAGCACCTCAGGGGGCGCGAGCAATGAGCAGTTCTTC
CDR3aa: CASTSGGASNEQFF

d_gene: TRBD2
j_gene: TRBJ2-1
v_gene: TRBV3-1/TRBV3-2
CDR3nt: TGTGCCAGCAGCTTACTAGCGGGGGCGTACAATGAGCAGTTCTTC
CDR3aa: CASSLLAGAYNEQFF

d_gene: TRBD1
j_gene: TRBJ2-7
v_gene: TRBV9
CDR3nt: TGTGCCAGCAGTTACCAGACAGGGTACGAGCAGTACTTC
CDR3aa: CASSYQTGYEQYF

d_gene: -
j_gene: TRBJ2-5
v_gene: TRBV11-2
CDR3nt: TGTGCCAGCAGCTTCCCCCACCAGGGCCAGTACTTC
CDR3aa: CASSFPHQGQYF

d_gene: TRBD1
j_gene: TRBJ1-5
v_gene: TRBV6-6
CDR3nt: TGTGCCAGCACCAACCGGGACAGGTTGAATCAGCCCCAGCATTTT
CDR3aa: CASTNRDRLNQPQHF

d_gene: TRBD1
j_gene: TRBJ2-1
v_gene: TRBV5-6
CDR3nt: TGTGCCAGCAGTCCCGACAGGGGAAGTTTCAATGAGCAGTTCTTC
CDR3aa: CASSPDRGSFNEQFF

d_gene: TRBD1
j_gene: TRBJ2-5
v_gene: TRBV7-8
CDR3nt: TGTGCCAGCAGCTTAGGGCCCTACGGACAGGCCAGAGAGACCCAGTACTTC
CDR3aa: CASSLGPYGQARETQYF

d_gene: -
j_gene: TRBJ2-3
v_gene: TRBV12-2
CDR3nt: TGTGCAAGTCGCAAATACCCCACCTCGACTAGCGGGGGGGCCGGAACAGATACGCAGTATTTT
CDR3aa: CASRKYPTSTSGGAGTDTQYF